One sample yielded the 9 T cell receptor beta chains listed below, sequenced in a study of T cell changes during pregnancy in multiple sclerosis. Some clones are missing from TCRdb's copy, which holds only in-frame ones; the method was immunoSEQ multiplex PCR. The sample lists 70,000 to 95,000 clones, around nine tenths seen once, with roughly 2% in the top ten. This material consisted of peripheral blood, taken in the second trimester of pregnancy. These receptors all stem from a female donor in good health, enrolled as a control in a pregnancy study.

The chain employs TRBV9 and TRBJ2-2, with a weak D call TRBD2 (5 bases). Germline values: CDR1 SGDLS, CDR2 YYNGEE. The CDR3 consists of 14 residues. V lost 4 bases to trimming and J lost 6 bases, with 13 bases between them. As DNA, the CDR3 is TGTGCCAGCAGCACCCGAGGGATCCCCGGGGAGCTGTTTTTT. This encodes CASSTRGIPGELFF.

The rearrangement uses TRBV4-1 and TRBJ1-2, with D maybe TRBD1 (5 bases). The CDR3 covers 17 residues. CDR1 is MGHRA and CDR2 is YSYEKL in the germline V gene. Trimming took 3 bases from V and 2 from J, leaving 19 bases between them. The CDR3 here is CASSHGGADPRNYGYTF. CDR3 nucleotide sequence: TGCGCCAGCAGCCATGGTGGGGCCGACCCTCGGAACTATGGCTACACCTTC.

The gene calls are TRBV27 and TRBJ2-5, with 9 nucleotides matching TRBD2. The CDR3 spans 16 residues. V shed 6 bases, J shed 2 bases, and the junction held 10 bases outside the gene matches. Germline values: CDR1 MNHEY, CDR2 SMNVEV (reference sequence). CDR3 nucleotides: TGTGCCAGCAGCCCTATAGCGGGGGCCTTTCAAGAGACCCAGTACTTC. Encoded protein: CASSPIAGAFQETQYF.

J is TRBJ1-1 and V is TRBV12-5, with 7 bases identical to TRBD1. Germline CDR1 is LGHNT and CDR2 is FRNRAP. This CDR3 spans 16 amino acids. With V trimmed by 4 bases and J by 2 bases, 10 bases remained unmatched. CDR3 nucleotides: TGTGCTAGTGGTTCGCCTAGGGGGACAGCCAACACTGAAGCTTTCTTT. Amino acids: CASGSPRGTANTEAFF.

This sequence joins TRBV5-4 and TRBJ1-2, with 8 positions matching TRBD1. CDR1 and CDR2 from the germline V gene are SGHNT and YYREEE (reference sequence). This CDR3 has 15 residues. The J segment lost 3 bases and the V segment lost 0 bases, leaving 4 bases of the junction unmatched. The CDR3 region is CASSLVDRAYYGYTF. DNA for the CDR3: TGTGCCAGCAGCTTGGTGGACAGGGCATACTATGGCTACACCTTC.

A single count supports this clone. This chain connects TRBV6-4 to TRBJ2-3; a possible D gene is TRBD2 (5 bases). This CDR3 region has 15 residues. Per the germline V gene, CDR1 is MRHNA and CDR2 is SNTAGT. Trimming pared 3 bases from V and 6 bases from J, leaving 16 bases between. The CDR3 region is CASSESTIASDTQYF. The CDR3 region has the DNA TGTGCCAGCAGTGAGTCGACTATCGCCTCGGATACGCAGTATTTT.

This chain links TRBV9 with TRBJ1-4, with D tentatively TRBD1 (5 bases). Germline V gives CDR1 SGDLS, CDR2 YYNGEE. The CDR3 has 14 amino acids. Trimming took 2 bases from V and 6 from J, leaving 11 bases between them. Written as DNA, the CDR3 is TGTGCCAGCAGCGTGGGAGGGGCGGATGAAAAACTGTTTTTT. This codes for CASSVGGADEKLFF.

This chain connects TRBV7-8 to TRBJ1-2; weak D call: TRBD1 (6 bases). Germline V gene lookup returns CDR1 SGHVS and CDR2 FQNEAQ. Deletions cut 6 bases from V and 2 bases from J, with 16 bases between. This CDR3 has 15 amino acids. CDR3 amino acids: CASSDPGQTNYGYTF. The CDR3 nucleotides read TGTGCCAGCAGTGACCCCGGACAGACGAACTATGGCTACACCTTC.

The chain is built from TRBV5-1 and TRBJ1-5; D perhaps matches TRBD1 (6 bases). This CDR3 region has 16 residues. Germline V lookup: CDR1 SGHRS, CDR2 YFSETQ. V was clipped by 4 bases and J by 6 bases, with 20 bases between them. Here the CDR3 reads CASSLEPRTASQPQHF. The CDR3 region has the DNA TGCGCCAGCAGCCTTGAACCGAGGACAGCTAGTCAGCCCCAGCATTTT.